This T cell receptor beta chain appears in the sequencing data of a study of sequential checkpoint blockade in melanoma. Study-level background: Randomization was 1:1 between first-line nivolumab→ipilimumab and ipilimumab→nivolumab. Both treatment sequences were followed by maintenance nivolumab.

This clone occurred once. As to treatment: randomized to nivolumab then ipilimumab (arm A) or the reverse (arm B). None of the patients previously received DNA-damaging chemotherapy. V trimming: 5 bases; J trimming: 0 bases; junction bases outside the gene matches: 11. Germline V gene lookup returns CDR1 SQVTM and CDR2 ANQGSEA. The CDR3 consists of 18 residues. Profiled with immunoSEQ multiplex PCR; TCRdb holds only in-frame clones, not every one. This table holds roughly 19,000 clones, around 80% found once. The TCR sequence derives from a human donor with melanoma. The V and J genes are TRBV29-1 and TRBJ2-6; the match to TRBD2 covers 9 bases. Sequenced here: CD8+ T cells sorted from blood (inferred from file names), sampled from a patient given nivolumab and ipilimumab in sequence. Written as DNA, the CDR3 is TGCAGCGTTATTGAGCGCCTAGCGGGATCCTCTGGGGCCAACGTCCTGACTTTC. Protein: CSVIERLAGSSGANVLTF.